The 28 T cell receptor beta chains presented below share a single source sample, sequenced in a study of graft-versus-host responses after intestinal transplantation. Here immunoSEQ multiplex PCR was the method, and the copy in TCRdb shows in-frame clones only, minus some. The sample has 62,000 or so clones, about 90% seen once; the top ten hold 1.6%. The sequencing here drew on PBMCs, taken 26 days after transplant. The source of these receptors is a human patient who received an intestinal transplant, so some T cells may come from the graft donor.

The chain recombines TRBV27 with TRBJ2-1; 11 nucleotides agree with TRBD2. The CDR3 has 15 amino acids. CDR1 and CDR2 (germline): MNHEY, SMNVEV (reference sequence). The V gene end was trimmed by 2 bases and the J gene end by 7 bases; junction bases not matched to a gene: 4. CDR3 coding DNA: TGTGCCAGCAGTTTAGGGCTAGCGGGGGGTAATGAGCAGTTCTTC. Protein: CASSLGLAGGNEQFF.

The chain joins TRBV5-4 to TRBJ2-5; a possible D gene is TRBD1 (6 bases). Germline V gene sequence: CDR1 SGHNT, CDR2 YYREEE (reference sequence). The CDR3 totals 12 residues. Trimming cost V 4 bases and J 6 bases, with 10 bases left between them. CDR3 in DNA: TGTGCCAGCAGCCAGGGGATGCAGACCCAGTACTTC. Translating it yields CASSQGMQTQYF. Together with reference TRBV5-4 and TRBJ2-5, the CDR3 gives the full variable domain: ETGVTQSPTHLIKTRGQQVTLRCSSQSGHNTVSWYQQALGQGPQFIFQYYREEENGRGNFPPRFSGLQFPNYSSELNVNALELDDSALYLCASSQGMQTQYFGPGTRLLVL.

This rearrangement joins TRBV18 to TRBJ1-2; 7 bases align to TRBD1. The CDR3 loop spans 17 amino acids. Germline V gives CDR1 KGHSH, CDR2 LQKENI. J lost 3 bases, V lost 2 bases, and 12 bases had no gene match. CDR3 nucleotide sequence: TGTGCCAGCTCACCAATCCCCACGGGACAGAGTCACTATGGCTACACCTTC. This translates into CASSPIPTGQSHYGYTF.

The V call is TRBV28, the J call TRBJ2-1; 9 bases fit TRBD2. This CDR3 region has 17 residues. V was pared by 0 bases and J by 4 bases, with 7 bases of the junction left unmatched. Germline-derived CDR1 and CDR2 are MDHEN and SYDVKM. CDR3 sequence (DNA): TGTGCCAGCAGTTTATGGTTGCGGGAGGGTGAGTACAATGAGCAGTTCTTC. Translated, it gives CASSLWLREGEYNEQFF.

The rearrangement joins TRBV4-1 to TRBJ1-2; a possible D gene is TRBD1 (5 bases). The CDR3 covers 14 residues. Germline CDR1 and CDR2: MGHRA and YSYEKL. Trimming cost V 2 bases and J 8 bases, with 15 bases left between them. The CDR3, as DNA: TGCGCCAGCAGCCAACCCGGGACCGGAGGGGGCTACACCTTC. Translation: CASSQPGTGGGYTF.

V is TRBV6-1 and J is TRBJ1-4; TRBD1 agrees at 10 bases. Per the germline V gene, CDR1 is MNHNS and CDR2 is SASEGT. J was trimmed by 8 bases and V by 5 bases; bases with no gene match: 8. CDR3 length equals 15 residues. CDR3 in amino acids: CASSLGTGEVEKLFF. In DNA, the CDR3 is TGTGCCAGCAGTCTCGGGACAGGGGAGGTAGAAAAACTGTTTTTT.

The count of this clone is one. The rearrangement joins TRBV27 to TRBJ2-2; 8 bases align to TRBD1. Germline V gene data show CDR1 as MNHEY and CDR2 as SMNVEV (reference sequence). CDR3 length equals 15 residues. The trim removed 5 bases at V and 2 bases at J, leaving 4 bases unmatched. The CDR3 nucleotides read TGTGCCAGCAGTCAGGGACAGGTTAACACCGGGGAGCTGTTTTTT. This encodes CASSQGQVNTGELFF.

The V call is TRBV5-1, the J call TRBJ1-2, with 11 bases lining up with TRBD1. CDR1 SGHRS and CDR2 YFSETQ come from the germline V gene. The junction had 0 bases not matched to a gene; V was cut back by 0 bases and J by 2 bases. The CDR3 length is 15 residues. The CDR3 coding sequence is TGCGCCAGCAGCTTGGGGGACAGGGGGAACTATGGCTACACCTTC. It is translated as CASSLGDRGNYGYTF.

This chain connects TRBV9 to TRBJ1-2; D gene ambiguous. The CDR3 consists of 14 residues. V dropped 7 bases and J dropped 3 bases, with 16 bases sitting between them. Germline CDR1 SGDLS, CDR2 YYNGEE. CDR3 DNA: TGTGCCAGCGCCTCGGGGAACGGAGACTATGGCTACACCTTC. This gives the protein CASASGNGDYGYTF.

The V call is TRBV5-4, the J call TRBJ2-5; 7 nucleotides agree with TRBD2. Trimming cost V 3 bases and J 3 bases; bases outside gene matches: 14. Germline V gene sequence: CDR1 SGHNT, CDR2 YYREEE (reference sequence). The CDR3 extends over 17 amino acids. The chain's CDR3 is CASSSHPGGITEETQYF. CDR3 nucleotides: TGTGCCAGCAGCTCGCATCCGGGGGGTATAACTGAAGAGACCCAGTACTTC. Combining the CDR3 with reference TRBV5-4 and TRBJ2-5 gives the whole variable domain ETGVTQSPTHLIKTRGQQVTLRCSSQSGHNTVSWYQQALGQGPQFIFQYYREEENGRGNFPPRFSGLQFPNYSSELNVNALELDDSALYLCASSSHPGGITEETQYFGPGTRLLVL.

J is TRBJ2-4 and V is TRBV6-1, with D tentatively TRBD1 (6 bases). CDR1 is MNHNS, CDR2 SASEGT, per germline. The CDR3 is made up of 14 amino acids. The ends were cut back, 6 bases at V and 2 bases at J, with 11 bases in the middle. The CDR3 reads CASSEQGTKNIQYF. The DNA for the CDR3 is TGTGCCAGCAGCGAACAGGGTACCAAAAACATTCAGTACTTC.

This clone appeared once. This chain links TRBV19 with TRBJ2-7; no definite D call. This CDR3 has 13 amino acids. The V gene lost 6 bases and the J gene lost 6 bases, with 15 bases spanning the gap. Germline CDR1 reads LNHDA; CDR2 reads SQIVND (reference sequence). The CDR3 sequence is CASSPDSKAEQYF. CDR3 nucleotides: TGTGCCAGTAGCCCAGATAGCAAGGCCGAGCAGTACTTC.

The rearrangement joins TRBV30 to TRBJ2-3, with D tentatively TRBD1 (5 bases). Germline V CDR1 and CDR2: GTSNPN, SVGIG (reference sequence). The V gene lost 4 bases and the J gene lost 4 bases, with 15 bases spanning the gap. The CDR3 covers 14 residues. CDR3 amino acids: CAWTSGWGADTQYF. CDR3 DNA sequence: TGTGCCTGGACCTCAGGCTGGGGCGCAGATACGCAGTATTTT.

This chain connects TRBV5-6 to TRBJ2-5, with D perhaps matching TRBD2 (6 bases). Germline V gives CDR1 SGHDT, CDR2 YYEEEE. The ends were cut back, 0 bases at V and 11 bases at J, with 11 bases in the middle. This CDR3 contains 12 residues. CDR3 amino acids: CASSLDYGGQYF. The CDR3 DNA reads as TGTGCCAGCAGCTTGGACTACGGGGGACAGTACTTC. The full variable domain, rest sourced from reference TRBV5-6 and TRBJ2-5, is DAGVTQSPTHLIKTRGQQVTLRCSPKSGHDTVSWYQQALGQGPQFIFQYYEEEERQRGNFPDRFSGHQFPNYSSELNVNALLLGDSALYLCASSLDYGGQYFGPGTRLLVL.

The chain recombines TRBV19 with TRBJ1-1; 9 bases align to TRBD1. This CDR3 has 18 amino acids. The V and J ends lost 3 bases and 2 bases, in that order; junction bases with no gene match: 13. Germline assignment: CDR1 LNHDA and CDR2 SQIVND (reference sequence). The CDR3 DNA follows: TGTGCCAGTAGTATCGGGCTACCTCGGACAGGGGATAACACTGAAGCTTTCTTT. Its translation is CASSIGLPRTGDNTEAFF.

The chain combines TRBV2 with TRBJ1-2, with 11 bases fitting TRBD1. The CDR3 spans 16 residues. The germline V gene encodes CDR1 SNHLY and CDR2 FYNNEI. The V gene end was trimmed by 8 bases and the J gene end by 4 bases; junction bases not matched to a gene: 12. The CDR3 DNA reads TGTGCCAGCTCAAGTCCGGGACAGGGGGATGTCTATGGCTACACCTTC. Residues: CASSSPGQGDVYGYTF.

The genes are TRBV23-1 and TRBJ2-5; 12 bases are shared with TRBD1. TRBV23-1 qualifies as an ORF whose function is uncertain. This CDR3 is built from 21 residues. Germline trimming cut 0 bases from V and 2 bases from J; bases unmatched to any gene: 16. CDR3 sequence reads: CASSQSHGGTGGRVEQETQYF. DNA of the CDR3: TGCGCCAGCAGTCAATCTCACGGTGGGACAGGGGGCAGGGTGGAGCAAGAGACCCAGTACTTC.

The genes are TRBV6-6 and TRBJ1-1, with no clear D. CDR1 and CDR2 from the germline V gene are MNHNY and SVGAGI (reference sequence). Trimming shortened V by 7 bases and J by 1 base, and 7 bases separated the two germline ends. This CDR3 contains 12 residues. CDR3: CASTFPNTEAFF. The DNA for the CDR3 is TGTGCCAGCACCTTTCCGAACACTGAAGCTTTCTTT.

The chain is built from TRBV7-2 and TRBJ2-5; D not certain. This CDR3 has 13 residues. V was cut by 2 bases and J by 0 bases, with 4 bases left in between. Germline V lookup: CDR1 SGHTA, CDR2 FQGNSA. CDR3 bases: TGTGCCAGCAGCTTACGGGACCAAGAGACCCAGTACTTC. Protein sequence: CASSLRDQETQYF.

This clone was counted a few times. This chain joins TRBV6-6 and TRBJ1-4; D is possibly TRBD1 (6 bases). Trimming took 7 bases from V and 0 from J, leaving 12 bases between them. CDR3 length: 15 residues. Germline V CDR1 and CDR2: MNHNY, SVGAGI (reference sequence). The CDR3 DNA sequence: TGTGCCAGCACCGGGGACATTTCAACTAATGAAAAACTGTTTTTT. Translation: CASTGDISTNEKLFF.

The chain recombines TRBV6-1 with TRBJ2-4; TRBD1 matches 8 bases. This CDR3 has 13 residues. Germline V gene data show CDR1 as MNHNS and CDR2 as SASEGT. V lost 9 bases to trimming and J lost 9 bases; unmatched junction nucleotides: 10. CDR3 sequence: CASQTGDAGIQYF. The DNA of the CDR3 is TGTGCCAGTCAGACAGGGGACGCGGGCATTCAGTACTTC.

DNA for the CDR3: TGCGCCAGCAGCTCACAGGGGATCGGAGAGACCCAGTACTTC. It specifies CASSSQGIGETQYF. The chain uses TRBV5-1 and TRBJ2-5, with TRBD1 identical over 7 bases. Germline V CDR1 and CDR2: SGHRS, YFSETQ. The CDR3 runs 14 residues. Unmatched junction bases numbered 6, after V lost 3 bases and J lost 4 bases.

The chain uses TRBV27 and TRBJ1-2, with TRBD1 matching 7 bases. The V gene end was trimmed by 5 bases and the J gene end by 7 bases; junction bases not matched to a gene: 19. Germline loops: CDR1 MNHEY, CDR2 SMNVEV (reference sequence). This CDR3 is built from 17 residues. The CDR3 loop reads CASSTRQGAHGLGGYTF. The CDR3 DNA sequence: TGTGCCAGCAGTACCCGACAGGGAGCTCACGGCCTGGGTGGCTACACCTTC.

In its sample, this clone was seen a few times. The genes are TRBV16 and TRBJ1-4; D unresolved. Germline assignment: CDR1 KGHSY and CDR2 FQNENV. The V gene lost 2 bases and the J gene lost 3 bases, with 13 bases spanning the gap. This CDR3 has 16 residues. The CDR3 protein is CASSQLEPGANEKLFF. DNA of the CDR3: TGTGCCAGCAGCCAACTGGAACCGGGAGCTAATGAAAAACTGTTTTTT.

The V gene is TRBV28, the J gene TRBJ2-5; 7 nucleotides line up with TRBD2. Germline V gene lookup returns CDR1 MDHEN and CDR2 SYDVKM. The V gene end was trimmed by 6 bases and the J gene end by 4 bases; junction bases not matched to a gene: 11. The CDR3 has 15 residues. CDR3 nucleotides: TGTGCCAGCAGAAACCTCGGGAGCGGGGTAGAGACCCAGTACTTC. Translated, it gives CASRNLGSGVETQYF.

The V and J genes are TRBV4-1 and TRBJ1-2, with 7 bases lining up with TRBD1. There are 15 residues in the CDR3. Losses at the gene ends were 3 bases for V and 8 bases for J; bases not matched to a gene: 12. CDR1 MGHRA and CDR2 YSYEKL come from the germline V gene. The CDR3 spells CASSQEGQSLTGYTF. CDR3 DNA: TGCGCCAGCAGCCAGGAGGGACAGTCGCTTACCGGCTACACCTTC.

Note on this clone: The germline gene is not matched at one end of the junction; a read error may be the cause. Additional DNA sequences in this sample encode the identical CDR3. The V and J genes are TRBV19 and TRBJ1-1, with 7 positions matching TRBD1. Germline CDR1 reads LNHDA; CDR2 reads SQIVND (reference sequence). CDR3 size: 12 residues. The CDR3 region has the DNA TGTGCCAGTAGGATAGGGGGCGGTGAAGCTTTCTTT. This encodes CASRIGGGEAFF.

The chain recombines TRBV2 with TRBJ1-3, with D perhaps TRBD1 (6 bases). Per germline, CDR1 SNHLY and CDR2 FYNNEI. This CDR3 has 15 residues. The V end was cut by 6 bases, the J end by 4 bases, with 16 bases between. In DNA form, the CDR3 reads TGTGCCAGCAGGGACGGACCAGGGGCAGGAAACACCATATATTTT. Protein product: CASRDGPGAGNTIYF.